Following are 21 T cell receptor beta chains from one sample sequenced in a study of cytomegalovirus exposure and HLA in healthy donors. With 60 Vbeta and 13 Jbeta primers, the PCR was carried out. TCRdb keeps only in-frame clones here, not all; method: immunoSEQ multiplex PCR. The sample lists approximately 89,000 clones; under 80% were seen once. The sample comprised PBMCs. Receptors originate from a man aged 25 to 40 in good health and CMV-seropositive.

The chain carries TRBV27 and TRBJ2-7; the D gene is possibly TRBD1 (5 bases). V lost 6 bases and J 3 bases, leaving 9 bases between the germline ends. Germline CDR1 MNHEY, CDR2 SMNVEV (reference sequence). The CDR3 contains 12 residues. The CDR3 sequence is CASRTQGYEQYF. The CDR3 DNA is TGTGCCAGCAGGACCCAGGGCTACGAGCAGTACTTC.

In regard to this clone: In the same sample, other DNA sequences code for this CDR3. The chain couples TRBV5-1 to TRBJ1-5; D remains unclear. There are 13 residues in the CDR3. The germline CDR1 and CDR2 sequences are SGHRS and YFSETQ. V lost 1 base to trimming and J lost 3 bases, with 5 bases between them. The CDR3 here is CASSLTVNQPQHF. For the CDR3, the DNA is TGCGCCAGCAGCTTGACAGTCAATCAGCCCCAGCATTTT. Looking up the rest from reference TRBV5-1 and TRBJ1-5 gives the full variable domain: KAGVTQTPRYLIKTRGQQVTLSCSPISGHRSVSWYQQTPGQGLQFLFEYFSETQRNKGNFPGRFSGRQFSNSRSEMNVSTLELGDSALYLCASSLTVNQPQHFGDGTRLSIL.

The rearrangement joins TRBV15 to TRBJ2-2; D perhaps matches TRBD2 (6 bases). Trimming took 7 bases from V and 5 from J, leaving 14 bases between them. Germline V gene lookup returns CDR1 LNHNV and CDR2 YYDKDF (reference sequence). The CDR3 loop spans 14 amino acids. CDR3 sequence: CATTDFGGTGELFF. As DNA, the CDR3 is TGTGCCACCACGGATTTTGGGGGGACCGGGGAGCTGTTTTTT.

In this sample, this clone turned up once. V and J are TRBV5-1 and TRBJ2-1; TRBD2 aligns across 9 bases. The CDR3 is made up of 14 amino acids. Germline loops: CDR1 SGHRS, CDR2 YFSETQ. Trimming removed 0 bases from V and 9 bases from J; junction bases left unmatched: 4. CDR3 coding DNA: TGCGCCAGCAGCTTGGGGACTAGCGAGAGTGAGCAGTTCTTC. It codes for CASSLGTSESEQFF.

This sequence joins TRBV19 and TRBJ1-6; weak D call: TRBD1 (5 bases). Trimming removed 3 bases at V and 7 bases at J, with 10 bases between. This CDR3 comprises 14 residues. Germline CDR1 LNHDA, CDR2 SQIVND (reference sequence). DNA of the CDR3: TGTGCCAGTAGTATCGCCCAGGGAAATTCACCCCTCCACTTT. Its protein is CASSIAQGNSPLHF.

This clone came up a few times. The chain carries TRBV7-8 and TRBJ2-7; tentatively, D is TRBD1 (6 bases). Germline V lookup: CDR1 SGHVS, CDR2 FQNEAQ. Deletions cut 1 base from V and 6 bases from J, with 10 bases between. This CDR3 spans 13 amino acids. This CDR3 is CASSLGGPSEQYF. The CDR3, as DNA: TGTGCCAGCAGCTTAGGGGGGCCTAGCGAGCAGTACTTC.

The chain is built from TRBV6-5 and TRBJ2-7; D ambiguous. The CDR3 is 15 amino acids. V lost 2 bases, J lost 0 bases, and 11 bases lay in between. Per germline, CDR1 MNHEY and CDR2 SVGAGI. CDR3 region: CASSYAAAFSYEQYF. CDR3 coding DNA: TGTGCCAGCAGTTACGCGGCAGCCTTCTCCTACGAGCAGTACTTC.

The J gene is TRBJ2-7, the V gene TRBV6-5; D ambiguous. The germline CDR1 and CDR2 sequences are MNHEY and SVGAGI. Trimming removed 5 bases at V and 0 bases at J, with 8 bases between. This CDR3 is 13 amino acids long. CDR3 protein: CASSPLGSYEQYF. CDR3 bases: TGTGCCAGCAGTCCACTCGGCTCCTACGAGCAGTACTTC.

V gene TRBV9 combines with J gene TRBJ2-5, with D perhaps matching TRBD1 (6 bases). CDR3 length: 15 amino acids. Trimming stripped 1 base from V and 2 bases from J, with 12 bases between. Germline CDR1 SGDLS, CDR2 YYNGEE. CDR3 protein: CASSVSGTRQETQYF. DNA for the CDR3: TGTGCCAGCAGCGTATCGGGGACACGTCAAGAGACCCAGTACTTC.

CDR3 loop: CASSLTDRNLGLFF. The CDR3 DNA is TGCGCCAGCAGCTTAACGGACAGGAATCTTGGACTGTTTTTT. The chain links TRBV5-1 to TRBJ1-4, with 7 positions matching TRBD1. This CDR3 comprises 14 residues. Germline trimming cut 2 bases from V and 13 bases from J; bases unmatched to any gene: 11. The germline gives CDR1 SGHRS, CDR2 YFSETQ.

V is TRBV6-1 and J is TRBJ1-1; tentatively, D is TRBD1 (5 bases). Germline V gene sequence: CDR1 MNHNS, CDR2 SASEGT. The CDR3 extends over 15 amino acids. The germline V and J ends were trimmed by 1 base and 4 bases, with 13 bases remaining between them. For the CDR3, the DNA is TGTGCCAGCAGTGAAGGGTTGGGGGGTGCCACTGAAGCTTTCTTT. Protein: CASSEGLGGATEAFF.

This chain connects TRBV2 to TRBJ2-7; D is perhaps TRBD1 (6 bases). Germline V lookup: CDR1 SNHLY, CDR2 FYNNEI. Trimming pared 5 bases from V and 6 bases from J, leaving 17 bases between. The CDR3 contains 14 residues. CDR3 sequence (DNA): TGTGCCAGCAGTCCCAGCCCCGGGACACCCGAGCAGTACTTC. Translation: CASSPSPGTPEQYF.

The V and J genes are TRBV9 and TRBJ2-3, with a weak D call TRBD2 (7 bases). This CDR3 spans 16 amino acids. Trimming removed 0 bases from V and 1 base from J, with 12 bases in between. Germline V gives CDR1 SGDLS, CDR2 YYNGEE. For the CDR3, the DNA is TGTGCCAGCAGCGTAGGAGGGGGGGCGGGCACAGATACGCAGTATTTT. This codes for CASSVGGGAGTDTQYF.

The chain joins TRBV6-6 to TRBJ1-3; TRBD1 aligns across 10 bases. The germline gives CDR1 MNHNY, CDR2 SVGAGI (reference sequence). This CDR3 contains 14 residues. V dropped 11 bases and J dropped 4; count of bases not matched to a gene: 8. The CDR3 is CAAGGQGFGNTIYF. The CDR3, as DNA: TGTGCCGCGGGGGGACAGGGGTTCGGAAACACCATATATTTT.

The V and J genes are TRBV30 and TRBJ1-2; 7 bases line up with TRBD1. Trimming cost V 3 bases and J 4 bases; bases outside gene matches: 20. Germline V gene lookup returns CDR1 GTSNPN and CDR2 SVGIG (reference sequence). There are 18 residues in the CDR3. The DNA for the CDR3 is TGTGCCTGGAGGATAATACCGGGACAGTCCCCACAAGCCTATGGCTACACCTTC. This translates into CAWRIIPGQSPQAYGYTF.

This chain connects TRBV10-3 to TRBJ2-1, with TRBD2 as a possible D gene (6 bases). V lost 2 bases and J 13 bases, leaving 9 bases between the germline ends. The CDR3 spans 11 residues. CDR1 ENHRY and CDR2 SYGVKD come from the germline V gene. The CDR3 is CAISEGRGQFF. Written as DNA, the CDR3 is TGTGCCATCAGTGAGGGGCGGGGTCAGTTCTTC.

The chain has TRBV7-3 and TRBJ1-1; D remains unclear. CDR1 is SGHTA, CDR2 FQGTGA, per germline. Between the trimmed V and J ends, which lost 5 bases and 11 bases, there was a span of 18 bases. The CDR3 is made up of 13 amino acids. This CDR3 reads CASSLILRAPAFF. The CDR3 DNA reads as TGTGCCAGCAGCCTTATATTGCGCGCCCCTGCTTTCTTT.

The chain combines TRBV7-3 with TRBJ1-1, with D tentatively TRBD1 (6 bases). The CDR3 extends over 14 amino acids. Germline lookup yields CDR1 SGHTA and CDR2 FQGTGA. The V end lost 4 bases, the J end lost 0 bases, and 9 bases lay between the germline ends. CDR3 loop: CASSYQGMNTEAFF. DNA of the CDR3: TGTGCCAGCAGCTATCAGGGGATGAACACTGAAGCTTTCTTT. The full variable domain, completed using reference TRBV7-3 and TRBJ1-1, is GAGVSQTPSNKVTEKGKYVELRCDPISGHTALYWYRQSLGQGPEFLIYFQGTGAADDSGLPNDRFFAVRPEGSVSTLKIQRTERGDSAVYLCASSYQGMNTEAFFGQGTRLTVV.

The chain employs TRBV6-5 and TRBJ1-2; no firm D call. The V gene's germline CDR1 is MNHEY and CDR2 SVGAGI. The CDR3 loop spans 14 amino acids. The V and J ends lost 7 bases and 7 bases respectively, with 19 bases between them. The CDR3 nucleotides are TGTGCCAGCACCCTACGGGGAGGTATGGCTGGCTACACCTTC. Translating it yields CASTLRGGMAGYTF.

The chain links TRBV6-1 to TRBJ2-7, with TRBD1 matching 8 bases. V was clipped by 8 bases and J by 5 bases; unmatched bases: 11. Germline assignment: CDR1 MNHNS and CDR2 SASEGT. This CDR3 is 14 amino acids long. CDR3 sequence reads: CASQGQGSLDEQYF. The CDR3 DNA sequence: TGTGCCAGCCAAGGACAGGGAAGCTTGGACGAGCAGTACTTC.

The chain couples TRBV5-1 to TRBJ1-2; 8 bases line up with TRBD1. There are 14 residues in the CDR3. Germline CDR1 SGHRS, CDR2 YFSETQ. V gave up 4 bases and J gave up 3 bases; unmatched junction bases: 5. The CDR3 loop is CASSVDRADYGYTF. CDR3 nucleotides: TGCGCCAGCAGCGTGGACAGGGCGGACTATGGCTACACCTTC. The whole variable domain, filled in from reference TRBV5-1 and TRBJ1-2, reads KAGVTQTPRYLIKTRGQQVTLSCSPISGHRSVSWYQQTPGQGLQFLFEYFSETQRNKGNFPGRFSGRQFSNSRSEMNVSTLELGDSALYLCASSVDRADYGYTFGSGTRLTVV.